This TCR beta chain was recovered during a study of shared clonotypes between healthy human individuals. Study-wide findings and caveats: Compared with memory subsets, naive subsets generally had larger estimated richness. Rarefaction indicated that sorted-subset sequencing remained incomplete although depth was large.

A note on this clone: Its target is not known.

It was at deep level that the assay was run. Some clones are missing from TCRdb's copy, which holds only in-frame ones; the method was immunoSEQ multiplex PCR. The data hold 2 million to 3 million clones, with 93% observed a single time. V lost 6 bases and J lost 1, with 9 bases in between. The CDR3 covers 13 residues. The germline gives CDR1 LNHDA, CDR2 SQIVND (reference sequence). The chain links TRBV19 to TRBJ1-2; no reliable D call. The sequence derives from a man aged 18-30 years in good health. Some clones in this sample may be carry-over from other donors' samples. Material for sequencing was naive CD4+ T cells from PBMCs. Specified subset: CD45RA+ positively selected. The CDR3 DNA sequence: TGTGCCAGTAGCCCGACACTTAACTATGGCTACACCTTC. It is translated as CASSPTLNYGYTF.